This paragraph covers one TCR beta chain sequence. The antigen remains undetermined. The sample belongs to a study of Ad26.COV2.S vaccination and SARS-CoV-2 variants. In the study overall: Among those in the COV1001 Ad26.COV2.S trial arm was the donor. Once, or twice with 56 days between doses, Ad26.COV2.S was given intramuscularly. Study-level points and caveats: Placebo recipients showed lower spike-specific TCR breadth than vaccinees.

Some clones are missing from TCRdb's copy, which holds only in-frame ones; the method was immunoSEQ multiplex PCR. The sample has about 390,000 clones; about 90% are singletons. CDR3 length: 13 amino acids. Losses at the gene ends were 3 bases for V and 8 bases for J; bases not matched to a gene: 4. Sample treatment: approximately 18 received Ad26.COV2.S at low or high dose, single or two shots; about 5 received placebo; per-sample allocation not given. Day 63 after the first injection of vaccine or placebo was the sampling time. Specimen: peripheral blood, collected in a trial of Ad26.COV2.S vaccine versus placebo. J is TRBJ2-1 and V is TRBV12-3 or TRBV12-4; 7 nucleotides match TRBD1. The clonotype was recovered from a person aged 18-65 years who received the Ad26.COV2.S COVID-19 vaccine or a placebo. This CDR3 is CASSFDRADEQFF. In nucleotides, the CDR3 is TGTGCCAGCAGTTTCGACAGGGCGGATGAGCAGTTCTTC.